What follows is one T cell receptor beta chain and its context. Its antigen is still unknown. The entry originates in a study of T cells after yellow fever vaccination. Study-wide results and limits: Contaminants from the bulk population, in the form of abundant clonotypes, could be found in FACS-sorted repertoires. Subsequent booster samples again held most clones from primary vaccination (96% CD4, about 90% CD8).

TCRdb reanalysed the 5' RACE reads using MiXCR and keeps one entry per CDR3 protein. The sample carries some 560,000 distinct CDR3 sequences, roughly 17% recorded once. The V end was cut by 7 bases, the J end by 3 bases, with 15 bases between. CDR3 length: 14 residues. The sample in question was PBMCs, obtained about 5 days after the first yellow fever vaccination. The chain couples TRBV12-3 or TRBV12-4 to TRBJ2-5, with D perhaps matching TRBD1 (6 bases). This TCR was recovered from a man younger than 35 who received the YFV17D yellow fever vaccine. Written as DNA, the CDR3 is TGTGCCAGCACCGGCAGGGGCGGTGAAGAGACCCAGTACTTC. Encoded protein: CASTGRGGEETQYF.